These 27 T cell receptor beta chains originate from one sample sequenced in a study of T cell repertoires in cytomegalovirus infection. MiXCR, applied by TCRdb to the reads, yields one record per CDR3 protein. The repertoire consists of fewer than 300,000 distinct CDR3 sequences, with roughly 26% occurring once and the leading ten covering more than 11%. Sequencing was done on a sample of PBMCs. The source is a human donor in good health (CMV status not recorded). Some clones in this sample may be carry-over from other donors' samples.

The chain couples TRBV19 to TRBJ1-2; 10 nucleotides match TRBD1. The germline CDR1 and CDR2 sequences are LNHDA and SQIVND (reference sequence). V was pared by 5 bases and J by 7 bases, with 7 bases of the junction left unmatched. This CDR3 comprises 14 residues. The DNA of the CDR3 is TGTGCCAGTAGTCCCAGACAGGGGGCTGGTGGCTACACCTTC. Translating gives CASSPRQGAGGYTF. Full variable domain (rest looked up from reference TRBV19 and TRBJ1-2): DGGITQSPKYLFRKEGQNVTLSCEQNLNHDAMYWYRQDPGQGLRLIYYSQIVNDFQKGDIAEGYSVSREKKESFPLTVTSAQKNPTAFYLCASSPRQGAGGYTFGSGTRLTVV.

This clonotype was seen repeatedly, ten times or more. CDR3 in amino acids: CASSTHLDRHGVGYTF. CDR3 nucleotides: TGTGCCAGCAGTACCCATCTCGATCGGCACGGGGTTGGCTACACCTTC. The chain is built from TRBV27 and TRBJ1-2; D gene unclear. The germline CDR1 and CDR2 sequences are MNHEY and SMNVEV (reference sequence). This CDR3 region has 16 residues. Between the trimmed V and J ends, which lost 5 bases and 7 bases, there was a span of 23 bases.

This clonotype was detected ten times or more. This rearrangement joins TRBV7-2 to TRBJ2-4; possibly TRBD1 for D (6 bases). V lost 1 base and J lost 7, with 14 bases in between. The CDR3 has 15 residues. CDR1 and CDR2 (germline): SGHTA, FQGNSA. The CDR3 DNA reads as TGTGCCAGCAGCTTAGGGGGCAGGGGTGTCAACATTCAGTACTTC. This gives the protein CASSLGGRGVNIQYF.

The chain has TRBV4-1 and TRBJ1-2, with a weak D call TRBD1 (6 bases). Trimming cost V 4 bases and J 7 bases, with 19 bases left between them. The CDR3 is 15 residues long. Germline V gives CDR1 MGHRA, CDR2 YSYEKL. The CDR3 loop is CASSPLGGAYGGYTF. For the CDR3, the DNA is TGCGCCAGCAGCCCCTTGGGGGGCGCATATGGTGGCTACACCTTC.

This clonotype was seen repeatedly, ten times or more. The chain combines TRBV7-2 with TRBJ2-1, with 7 bases aligning to TRBD2. Per the germline V gene, CDR1 is SGHTA and CDR2 is FQGNSA. J lost 6 bases, V lost 1 base, and 3 bases had no gene match. The CDR3 is 14 residues long. The CDR3 DNA reads as TGTGCCAGCAGCTTAGGGGACTACCGCAATGAGCAGTTCTTC. Its protein is CASSLGDYRNEQFF.

The table lists this clonotype with many counts. The chain joins TRBV7-6 to TRBJ2-1; no clear D gene. Germline loops: CDR1 SGHVS, CDR2 FNYEAQ. V was cut by 0 bases and J by 4 bases, with 4 bases left in between. CDR3 length: 13 residues. In DNA form, the CDR3 reads TGTGCCAGCAGCTTAGCGAGTTACAATGAGCAGTTCTTC. It yields the protein CASSLASYNEQFF.

The rearrangement links TRBV9 to TRBJ2-5; D possibly corresponds to TRBD2 (7 bases). The CDR3 extends over 15 amino acids. The V end lost 0 bases, the J end lost 5 bases, and 14 bases lay between the germline ends. CDR1 SGDLS and CDR2 YYNGEE come from the germline V gene. CDR3 residues: CASSVGGGASETQYF. CDR3 bases: TGTGCCAGCAGCGTAGGAGGGGGGGCCTCCGAGACCCAGTACTTC.

V is TRBV29-1 and J is TRBJ1-3; D call uncertain. Germline V gene data show CDR1 as SQVTM and CDR2 as ANQGSEA. V was pared by 7 bases and J by 2 bases, with 6 bases between. The CDR3 is 11 amino acids. The chain's CDR3 is CSAATGNTIYF. CDR3 bases: TGCAGCGCCGCAACTGGAAACACCATATATTTT.

Ten or more counts support this clonotype. The chain has TRBV7-6 and TRBJ1-4; 12 bases are shared with TRBD1. CDR1 is SGHVS, CDR2 FNYEAQ, per germline. The J segment lost 7 bases and the V segment lost 0 bases, leaving 6 bases of the junction unmatched. This CDR3 contains 17 residues. For the CDR3, the DNA is TGTGCCAGCAGCTTAGCGTCCGGGACAGGGGGCCGTGAAAAACTGTTTTTT. This encodes CASSLASGTGGREKLFF.

This clonotype was counted at least ten times. The rearrangement uses TRBV28 and TRBJ2-7; 9 nucleotides align to TRBD2. Germline CDR1 and CDR2: MDHEN and SYDVKM. V was clipped by 1 base and J by 7 bases; unmatched bases: 8. The CDR3 is 15 amino acids. The CDR3 is CASSLSRGRAWEQYF. CDR3 nucleotide sequence: TGTGCCAGCAGTTTATCCCGCGGGAGGGCCTGGGAGCAGTACTTC.

The chain combines TRBV18 with TRBJ2-1; the D is unclear. The germline gives CDR1 KGHSH, CDR2 LQKENI. This CDR3 region has 15 residues. Trimming removed 1 base at V and 9 bases at J, with 16 bases between. The CDR3 nucleotides read TGTGCCAGCTCACCACAGGGTCCATTGGGCTTTGAGCAGTTCTTC. Its protein product is CASSPQGPLGFEQFF.

This clonotype was seen repeatedly, ten times or more. V and J are TRBV7-2 and TRBJ2-6; a weak D match, TRBD2 (5 bases). The CDR3 contains 14 residues. Per germline, CDR1 SGHTA and CDR2 FQGNSA. The V end was cut by 3 bases, the J end by 2 bases, with 5 bases between. CDR3 amino acids: CASSFGAGANVLTF. The CDR3 DNA follows: TGTGCCAGCAGCTTCGGGGCTGGGGCCAACGTCCTGACTTTC.

This clonotype was seen a handful of times. The chain employs TRBV20-1 and TRBJ2-3; D is possibly TRBD2 (6 bases). Germline CDR1 and CDR2: DFQATT and SNEGSKA (reference sequence). The CDR3 extends over 13 amino acids. Trimming stripped 1 base from V and 5 bases from J, with 10 bases between. DNA of the CDR3: TGCAGTGCTAGAGCGGGAGCGATAGATACGCAGTATTTT. Its translation: CSARAGAIDTQYF.

By its share, this clonotype is medium-sized (0.01 to 0.1%). V is TRBV7-2 and J is TRBJ2-2; a weak D match, TRBD2 (7 bases). V dropped 4 bases and J dropped 5 bases, with 17 bases sitting between them. This CDR3 is 16 amino acids long. The germline V gene has CDR1 SGHTA and CDR2 FQGNSA. The CDR3 sequence is CASSSRGGGGTGELFF. Here the CDR3 DNA reads TGTGCCAGCAGCTCCCGAGGGGGGGGAGGAACCGGGGAGCTGTTTTTT.

The chain carries TRBV28 and TRBJ1-3; the match to TRBD1 covers 7 bases. Germline V lookup: CDR1 MDHEN, CDR2 SYDVKM. Unmatched junction bases numbered 6, after V lost 6 bases and J lost 4 bases. The CDR3 consists of 14 residues. The CDR3 nucleotides are TGTGCCAGCAGACCCGGGACAGCCGGAAACACCATATATTTT. Protein product: CASRPGTAGNTIYF. The complete variable domain, with remaining parts taken from reference TRBV28 and TRBJ1-3, reads DVKVTQSSRYLVKRTGEKVFLECVQDMDHENMFWYRQDPGLGLRLIYFSYDVKMKEKGDIPEGYSVSREKKERFSLILESASTNQTSMYLCASRPGTAGNTIYFGEGSWLTVV.

The V gene is TRBV6-2 or TRBV6-3, the J gene TRBJ2-7, with D unclear. CDR1 is MNHEY and CDR2 is SVGEGT in the germline V gene. The CDR3 length is 13 residues. V shed 2 bases and J shed 3 bases, with 8 bases lying between them. CDR3 region: CASSYIGIYEQYF. In DNA form, the CDR3 reads TGTGCCAGCAGTTACATAGGGATCTACGAGCAGTACTTC.

This clonotype was recorded a few times. This chain joins TRBV6-2 or TRBV6-3 and TRBJ2-4, with D unclear. This CDR3 region has 12 residues. The V gene lost 6 bases and the J gene lost 0 bases, with 3 bases spanning the gap. Germline assignment: CDR1 MNHEY and CDR2 SVGEGT. CDR3 DNA: TGTGCCAGCAGCCTAGCCAAAAACATTCAGTACTTC. This translates into CASSLAKNIQYF.

This clonotype was counted a few times. This chain joins TRBV20-1 and TRBJ2-3, with D perhaps TRBD2 (6 bases). Trimming cost V 4 bases and J 6 bases, with 11 bases left between them. The CDR3 consists of 12 residues. In germline, CDR1 is DFQATT, CDR2 SNEGSKA (reference sequence). CDR3 region: CSATGTADTQYF. As DNA, the CDR3 is TGCAGTGCTACAGGGACTGCGGATACGCAGTATTTT.

There are many counts of this clonotype. CDR3 nucleotide sequence: TGTGCCAGCAGCCAATCGGGGTACGGAAACACCATATATTTT. Translating gives CASSQSGYGNTIYF. The chain combines TRBV7-2 with TRBJ1-3, with unresolved D. The CDR3 contains 14 residues. The germline CDR1 and CDR2 sequences are SGHTA and FQGNSA. Trimming left V 5 bases short and J 4 bases short, with 12 bases between.

The chain is built from TRBV7-2 and TRBJ2-7, with 14 nucleotides matching TRBD2. The germline V gene has CDR1 SGHTA and CDR2 FQGNSA. Trimming removed 1 base from V and 4 bases from J; junction bases left unmatched: 9. The CDR3 sequence is 18 residues long. The CDR3 sequence is CASSLGRLAGGPGYEQYF. The DNA of the CDR3 is TGTGCCAGCAGCTTAGGTAGACTAGCGGGAGGGCCGGGGTACGAGCAGTACTTC.

This clonotype was seen only a few times. The chain is built from TRBV15 and TRBJ2-5; a weak D match, TRBD2 (5 bases). Germline values: CDR1 LNHNV, CDR2 YYDKDF (reference sequence). Trimming took off 4 bases at V and 1 base at J, with 19 bases between the two ends. The CDR3 length is 17 residues. CDR3 nucleotide sequence: TGTGCCACCAGCATCACGCAGAGCGGAAGTTTCCAAGAGACCCAGTACTTC. Protein: CATSITQSGSFQETQYF.

This clonotype was counted at least ten times. This chain connects TRBV11-3 to TRBJ2-3; D ambiguous. The CDR3 has 13 residues. V was shortened by 5 bases and J by 2 bases, with 8 bases between the two germline ends. CDR1 SGHNT and CDR2 YENEEA come from the germline V gene. The CDR3 spells CASSQQTTDTQYF. The CDR3, as DNA: TGTGCCAGCAGCCAACAGACCACAGATACGCAGTATTTT.

This clonotype appeared a few times. J is TRBJ1-3 and V is TRBV20-1, with no clear D. Trimming pared 0 bases from V and 3 bases from J, leaving 15 bases between. This CDR3 has 16 residues. Germline CDR1 reads DFQATT; CDR2 reads SNEGSKA (reference sequence). CDR3 in DNA: TGCAGTGCTAGAGATCTGCTAACCCGGGATGGAAACACCATATATTTT. Amino acids: CSARDLLTRDGNTIYF.

The chain is built from TRBV11-2 and TRBJ2-7; weak D call: TRBD2 (5 bases). The CDR3 is 14 amino acids. The V end was cut by 1 base, the J end by 6 bases, with 13 bases between. CDR1 and CDR2 from the germline V gene are SGHAT and FQNNGV. The CDR3 here is CASSLATGFGEQYF. The CDR3 nucleotides are TGTGCCAGCAGCTTAGCCACGGGATTCGGCGAGCAGTACTTC.

The rearrangement joins TRBV6-6 to TRBJ2-1; 8 nucleotides align to TRBD2. Trimming cost V 7 bases and J 7 bases; bases outside gene matches: 12. This CDR3 comprises 15 residues. Germline values: CDR1 MNHNY, CDR2 SVGAGI (reference sequence). CDR3 protein: CASTQTSGRRNEQFF. The CDR3 DNA reads as TGTGCCAGCACCCAGACCAGCGGGAGAAGAAATGAGCAGTTCTTC.

The chain carries TRBV23-1 and TRBJ2-6, with D unclear. TRBV23-1 is flagged as an ORF with uncertain function. The CDR3 extends over 16 amino acids. V lost 1 base, J lost 9 bases, and 16 bases lay in between. The CDR3 region has the DNA TGCGCCAGCAGTCAATGTAATCTTCTACGGCGCAACGTCCTGACTTTC. This codes for CASSQCNLLRRNVLTF.

This clonotype was recorded a few times. V and J are TRBV6-2 or TRBV6-3 and TRBJ1-6; no clear D gene. Germline CDR1 and CDR2: MNHEY and SVGEGT. This CDR3 comprises 13 residues. V lost 4 bases and J 5 bases, leaving 6 bases between the germline ends. This CDR3 reads CASSLDHNSPLHF. The DNA for the CDR3 is TGTGCCAGCAGTTTGGACCATAATTCACCCCTCCACTTT.